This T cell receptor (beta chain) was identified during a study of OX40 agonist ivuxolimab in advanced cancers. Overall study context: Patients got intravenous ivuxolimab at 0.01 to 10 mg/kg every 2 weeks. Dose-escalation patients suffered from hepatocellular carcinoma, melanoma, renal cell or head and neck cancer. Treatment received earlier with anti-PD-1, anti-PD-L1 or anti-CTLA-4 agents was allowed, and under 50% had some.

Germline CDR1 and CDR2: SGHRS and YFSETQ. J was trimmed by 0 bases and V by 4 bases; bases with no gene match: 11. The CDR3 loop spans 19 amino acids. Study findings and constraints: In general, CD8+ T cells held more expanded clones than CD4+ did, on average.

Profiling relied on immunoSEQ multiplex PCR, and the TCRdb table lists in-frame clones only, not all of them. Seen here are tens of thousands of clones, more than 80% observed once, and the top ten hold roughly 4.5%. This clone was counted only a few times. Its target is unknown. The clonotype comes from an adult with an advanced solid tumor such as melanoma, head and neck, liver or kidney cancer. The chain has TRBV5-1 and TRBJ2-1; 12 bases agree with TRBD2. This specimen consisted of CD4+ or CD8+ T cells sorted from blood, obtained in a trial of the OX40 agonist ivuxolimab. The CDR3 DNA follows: TGCGCCAGCAGCCTTCTAGCGGGAGGGCACGGACTCTCCTACAATGAGCAGTTCTTC. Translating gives CASSLLAGGHGLSYNEQFF.